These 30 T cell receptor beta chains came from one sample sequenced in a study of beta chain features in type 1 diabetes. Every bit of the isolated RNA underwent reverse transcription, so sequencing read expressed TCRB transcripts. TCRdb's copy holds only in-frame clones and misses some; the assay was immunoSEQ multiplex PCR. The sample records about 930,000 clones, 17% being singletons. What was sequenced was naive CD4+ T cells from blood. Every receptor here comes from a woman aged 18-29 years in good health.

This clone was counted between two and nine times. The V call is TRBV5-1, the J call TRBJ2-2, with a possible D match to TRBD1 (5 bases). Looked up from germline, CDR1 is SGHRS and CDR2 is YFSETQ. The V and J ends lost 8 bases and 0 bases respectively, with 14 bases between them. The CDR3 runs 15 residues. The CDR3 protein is CASSKDTANTGELFF. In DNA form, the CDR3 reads TGCGCCAGTAGTAAGGACACCGCGAACACCGGGGAGCTGTTTTTT.

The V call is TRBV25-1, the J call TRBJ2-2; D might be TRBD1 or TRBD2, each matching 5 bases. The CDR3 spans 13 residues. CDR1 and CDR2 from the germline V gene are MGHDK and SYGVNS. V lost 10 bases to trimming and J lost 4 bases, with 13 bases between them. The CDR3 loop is CATRRGATGELFF. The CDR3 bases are TGTGCCACCAGAAGAGGGGCCACCGGGGAGCTGTTTTTT.

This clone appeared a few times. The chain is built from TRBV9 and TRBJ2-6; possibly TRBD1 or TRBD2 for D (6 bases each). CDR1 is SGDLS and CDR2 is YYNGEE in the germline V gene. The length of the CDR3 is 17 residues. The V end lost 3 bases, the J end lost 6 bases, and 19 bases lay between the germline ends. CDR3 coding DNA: TGTGCCAGCAGCGCCCACCCTCGGGGGACAAAGGCCAACGTCCTGACTTTC. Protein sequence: CASSAHPRGTKANVLTF.

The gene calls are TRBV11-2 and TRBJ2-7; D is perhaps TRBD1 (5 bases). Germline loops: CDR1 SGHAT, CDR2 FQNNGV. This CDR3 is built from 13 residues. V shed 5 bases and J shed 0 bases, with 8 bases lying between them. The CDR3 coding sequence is TGTGCCAGCAGCCGACAGTTCTCCTACGAGCAGTACTTC. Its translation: CASSRQFSYEQYF.

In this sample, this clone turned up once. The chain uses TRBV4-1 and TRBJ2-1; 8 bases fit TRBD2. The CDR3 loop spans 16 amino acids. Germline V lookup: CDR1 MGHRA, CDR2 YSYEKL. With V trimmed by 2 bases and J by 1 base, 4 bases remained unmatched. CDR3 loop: CASSQLGLASYNEQFF. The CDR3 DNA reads TGCGCCAGCAGCCAATTAGGACTAGCTTCCTACAATGAGCAGTTCTTC.

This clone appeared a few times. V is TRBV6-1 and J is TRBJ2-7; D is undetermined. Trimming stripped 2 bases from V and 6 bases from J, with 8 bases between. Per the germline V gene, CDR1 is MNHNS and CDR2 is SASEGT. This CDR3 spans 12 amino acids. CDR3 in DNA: TGTGCCAGCAGTGAACGAGTTTCCGAGCAGTACTTC. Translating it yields CASSERVSEQYF.

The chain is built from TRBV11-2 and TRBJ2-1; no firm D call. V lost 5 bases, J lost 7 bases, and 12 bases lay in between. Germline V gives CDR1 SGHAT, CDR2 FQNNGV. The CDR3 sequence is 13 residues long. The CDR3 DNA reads TGTGCCAGCAGCCGACCGAACAGTAATGAGCAGTTCTTC. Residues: CASSRPNSNEQFF.

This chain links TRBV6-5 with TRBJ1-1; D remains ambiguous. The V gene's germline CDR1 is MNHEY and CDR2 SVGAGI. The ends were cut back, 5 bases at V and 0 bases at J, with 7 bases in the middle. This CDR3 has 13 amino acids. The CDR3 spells CASSRSMNTEAFF. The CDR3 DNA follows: TGTGCCAGCAGTAGGTCCATGAACACTGAAGCTTTCTTT.

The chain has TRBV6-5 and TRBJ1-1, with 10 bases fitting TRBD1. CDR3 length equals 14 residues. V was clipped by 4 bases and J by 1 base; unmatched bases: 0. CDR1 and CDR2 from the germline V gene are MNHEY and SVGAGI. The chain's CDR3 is CASSWTGGNTEAFF. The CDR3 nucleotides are TGTGCCAGCAGTTGGACAGGGGGGAACACTGAAGCTTTCTTT.

The CDR3 nucleotides read TGTGCCAGTAGGGGACCAATCTCCTACAATGAGCAGTTCTTC. This sequence encodes CASRGPISYNEQFF. The V and J genes are TRBV19 and TRBJ2-1; D possibly uses TRBD1 or TRBD2 (5 bases each). The CDR3 loop spans 14 amino acids. The germline gives CDR1 LNHDA, CDR2 SQIVND (reference sequence). Trimming cost V 6 bases and J 0 bases, with 9 bases left between them.

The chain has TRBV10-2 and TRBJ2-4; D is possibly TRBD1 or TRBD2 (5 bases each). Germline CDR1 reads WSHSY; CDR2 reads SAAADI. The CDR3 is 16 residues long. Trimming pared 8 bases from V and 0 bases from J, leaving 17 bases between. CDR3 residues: CASRGADTLAKNIQYF. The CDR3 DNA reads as TGCGCCAGCCGAGGGGCGGACACCCTAGCCAAAAACATTCAGTACTTC.

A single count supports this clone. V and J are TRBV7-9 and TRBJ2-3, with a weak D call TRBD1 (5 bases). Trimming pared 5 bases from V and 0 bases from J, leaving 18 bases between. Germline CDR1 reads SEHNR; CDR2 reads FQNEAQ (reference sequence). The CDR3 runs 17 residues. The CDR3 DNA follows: TGTGCCAGCAGCCACACGCGTCAGGGATATAGCACAGATACGCAGTATTTT. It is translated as CASSHTRQGYSTDTQYF.

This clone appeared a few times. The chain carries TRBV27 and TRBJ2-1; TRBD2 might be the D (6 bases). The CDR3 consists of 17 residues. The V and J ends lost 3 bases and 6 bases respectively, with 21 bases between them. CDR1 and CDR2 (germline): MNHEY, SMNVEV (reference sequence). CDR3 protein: CASSFSWEDPWGNEQFF. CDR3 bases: TGTGCCAGCAGTTTCTCCTGGGAGGACCCATGGGGCAATGAGCAGTTCTTC.

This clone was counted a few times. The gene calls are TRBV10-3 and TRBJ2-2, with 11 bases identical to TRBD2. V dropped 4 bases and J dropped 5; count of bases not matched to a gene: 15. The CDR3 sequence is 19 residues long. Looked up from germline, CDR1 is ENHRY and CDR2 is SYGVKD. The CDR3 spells CAISVKDRATSGSTGELFF. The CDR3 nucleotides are TGTGCCATCAGTGTAAAGGACAGGGCCACTAGCGGGAGTACCGGGGAGCTGTTTTTT.

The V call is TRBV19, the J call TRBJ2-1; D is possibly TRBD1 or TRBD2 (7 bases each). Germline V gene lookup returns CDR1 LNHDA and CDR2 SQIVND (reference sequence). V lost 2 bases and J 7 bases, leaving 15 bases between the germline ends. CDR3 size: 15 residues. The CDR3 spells CASSIQGGLRNEQFF. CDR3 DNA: TGTGCCAGTAGTATACAGGGGGGGCTACGGAATGAGCAGTTCTTC.

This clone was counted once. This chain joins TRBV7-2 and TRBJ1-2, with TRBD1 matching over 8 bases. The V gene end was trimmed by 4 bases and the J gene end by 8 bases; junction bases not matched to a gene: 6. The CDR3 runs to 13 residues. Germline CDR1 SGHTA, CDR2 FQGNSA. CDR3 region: CASSSQGAGGYTF. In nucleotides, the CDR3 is TGTGCCAGCAGCTCGCAGGGGGCTGGGGGCTACACCTTC.

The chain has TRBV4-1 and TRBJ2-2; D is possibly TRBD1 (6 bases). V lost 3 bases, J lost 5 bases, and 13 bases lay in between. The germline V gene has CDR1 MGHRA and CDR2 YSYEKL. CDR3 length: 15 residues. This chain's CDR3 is CASSHVSGQTGELFF. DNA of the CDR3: TGCGCCAGCAGCCATGTTTCAGGACAGACCGGGGAGCTGTTTTTT.

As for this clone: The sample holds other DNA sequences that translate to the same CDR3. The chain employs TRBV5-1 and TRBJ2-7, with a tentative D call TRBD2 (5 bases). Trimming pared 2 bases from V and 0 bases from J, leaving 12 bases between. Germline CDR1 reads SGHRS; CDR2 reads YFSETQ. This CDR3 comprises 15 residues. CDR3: CASSFSGGSSYEQYF. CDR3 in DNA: TGCGCCAGCAGCTTCAGCGGAGGAAGCTCCTACGAGCAGTACTTC.

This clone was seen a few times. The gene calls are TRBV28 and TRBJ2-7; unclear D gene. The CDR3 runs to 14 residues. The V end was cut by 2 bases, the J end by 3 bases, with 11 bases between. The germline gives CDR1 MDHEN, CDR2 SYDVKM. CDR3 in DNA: TGTGCCAGCAGTTTACTTCGGACGGACTACGAGCAGTACTTC. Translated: CASSLLRTDYEQYF.

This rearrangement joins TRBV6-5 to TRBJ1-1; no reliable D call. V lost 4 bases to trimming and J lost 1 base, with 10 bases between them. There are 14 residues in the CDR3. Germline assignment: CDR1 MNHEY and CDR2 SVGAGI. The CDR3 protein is CASSSPAENTEAFF. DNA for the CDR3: TGTGCCAGCAGTTCCCCAGCGGAGAACACTGAAGCTTTCTTT.

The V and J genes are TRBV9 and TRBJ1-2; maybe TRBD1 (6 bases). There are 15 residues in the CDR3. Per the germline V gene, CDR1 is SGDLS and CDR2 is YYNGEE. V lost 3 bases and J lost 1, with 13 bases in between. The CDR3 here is CASSARQASNYGYTF. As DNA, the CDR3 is TGTGCCAGCAGCGCCCGACAGGCTAGTAACTATGGCTACACCTTC.

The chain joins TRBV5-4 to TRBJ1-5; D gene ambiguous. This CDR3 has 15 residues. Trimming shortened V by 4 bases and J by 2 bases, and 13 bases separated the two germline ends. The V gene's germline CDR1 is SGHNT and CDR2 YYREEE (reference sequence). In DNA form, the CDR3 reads TGTGCCAGCAGCATATCACCGGAGGGCAATCAGCCCCAGCATTTT. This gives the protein CASSISPEGNQPQHF.

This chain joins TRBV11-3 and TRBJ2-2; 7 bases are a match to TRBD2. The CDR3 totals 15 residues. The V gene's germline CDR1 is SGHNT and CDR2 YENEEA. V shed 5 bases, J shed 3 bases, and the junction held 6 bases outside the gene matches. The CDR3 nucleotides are TGTGCCAGCAGCCCAAGCGGGAAGTACACCGGGGAGCTGTTTTTT. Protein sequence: CASSPSGKYTGELFF. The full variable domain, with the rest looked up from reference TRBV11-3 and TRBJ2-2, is EAGVVQSPRYKIIEKKQPVAFWCNPISGHNTLYWYLQNLGQGPELLIRYENEEAVDDSQLPKDRFSAERLKGVDSTLKIQPAELGDSAVYLCASSPSGKYTGELFFGEGSRLTVL.

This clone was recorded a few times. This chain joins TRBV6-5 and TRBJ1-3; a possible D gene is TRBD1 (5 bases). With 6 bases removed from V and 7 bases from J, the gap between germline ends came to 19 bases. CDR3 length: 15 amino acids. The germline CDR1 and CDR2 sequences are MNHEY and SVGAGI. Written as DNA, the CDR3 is TGTGCCAGCAGCCCGGGGGTGCGTTATGGGAACACCATATATTTT. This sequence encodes CASSPGVRYGNTIYF.

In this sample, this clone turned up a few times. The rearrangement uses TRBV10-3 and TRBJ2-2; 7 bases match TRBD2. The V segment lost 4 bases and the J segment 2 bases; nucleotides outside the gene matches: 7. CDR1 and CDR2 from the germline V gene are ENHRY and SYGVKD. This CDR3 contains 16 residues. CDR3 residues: CAISARDYPNTGELFF. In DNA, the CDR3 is TGTGCCATCAGTGCCCGGGACTACCCAAACACCGGGGAGCTGTTTTTT.

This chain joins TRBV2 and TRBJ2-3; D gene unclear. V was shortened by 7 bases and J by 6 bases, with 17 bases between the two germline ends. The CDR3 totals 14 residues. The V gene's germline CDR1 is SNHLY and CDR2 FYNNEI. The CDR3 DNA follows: TGTGCCAGCAAAGGACGGGTCGCCCTCGATACGCAGTATTTT. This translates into CASKGRVALDTQYF.

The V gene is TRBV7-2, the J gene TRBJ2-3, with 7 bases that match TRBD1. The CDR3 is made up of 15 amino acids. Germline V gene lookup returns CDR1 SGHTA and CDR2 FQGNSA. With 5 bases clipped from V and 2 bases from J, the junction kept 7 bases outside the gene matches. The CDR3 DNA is TGTGCCAGCAGCACCCGACAGGGCCTCACAGATACGCAGTATTTT. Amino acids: CASSTRQGLTDTQYF.

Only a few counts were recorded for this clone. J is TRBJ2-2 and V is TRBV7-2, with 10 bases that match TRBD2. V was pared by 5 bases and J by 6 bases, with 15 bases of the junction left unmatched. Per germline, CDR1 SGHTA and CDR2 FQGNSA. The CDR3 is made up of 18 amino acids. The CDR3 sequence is CASSLLAGGGKGPGELFF. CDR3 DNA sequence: TGTGCCAGCAGCCTATTAGCGGGAGGTGGAAAGGGGCCCGGGGAGCTGTTTTTT.

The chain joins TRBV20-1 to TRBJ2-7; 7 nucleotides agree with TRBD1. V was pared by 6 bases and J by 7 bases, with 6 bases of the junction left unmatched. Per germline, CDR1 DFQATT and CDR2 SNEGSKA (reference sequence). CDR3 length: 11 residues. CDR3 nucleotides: TGCAGTGCCGGACAGGTCTCTGAGCAGTACTTC. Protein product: CSAGQVSEQYF.

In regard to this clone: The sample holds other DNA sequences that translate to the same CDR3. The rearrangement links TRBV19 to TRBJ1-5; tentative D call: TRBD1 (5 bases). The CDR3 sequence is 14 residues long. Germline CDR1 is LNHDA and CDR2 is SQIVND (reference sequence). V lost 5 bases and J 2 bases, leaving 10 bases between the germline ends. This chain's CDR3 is CASSLRVGNQPQHF. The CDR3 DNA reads TGTGCCAGTAGTCTCAGGGTGGGCAATCAGCCCCAGCATTTT.